This TCR beta chain was recorded in a study of blood T cell repertoires in COVID-19 (dated by TCRdb to about 2020). In the study overall: Samples from collaborators originated in the United States, Italy and Spain and spanned both the acute and convalescent phases of COVID-19. The prospective study material was composed of cDNA or gDNA derived from T cells, B-cell-depleted T cells, or PBMCs. The dataset comprised deeply sampled blood TCRbeta repertoires from subjects exposed to, actively infected with, or recovered from COVID-19. The repertoires were released in a freely available public database intended as a resource for research on the immune response to SARS-CoV-2. Samples were obtained from the ongoing ImmuneRACE study (first 160 participants) and from 1,000 to 1,500 subjects provided by 6 global collaborators. The sample metadata nearly always contained a de-identified subject ID, COVID-19 status, age in years and sex. Where available, HLA class I and class II types were taken from metadata supplied by the sample provider and were not determined by assay-based typing. Study-wide findings and limitations: Clinical and demographic metadata were provided uncurated, with the amount varying by source and participant.

TCRbeta CDR3 regions were amplified from genomic DNA by means of the immunoSEQ Assay, a bias-controlled multiplex PCR. The original methods were these. The number of nucleated cells in each sample was estimated by amplification of reference gene primers within the assay. Sequence reads were collapsed and filtered to measure the absolute abundance of every unique TCRbeta CDR3 rearrangement. For each sample, productive Simpson clonality was calculated by taking the square root of Simpson's diversity index across productive rearrangements. What TCRdb holds here is the immuneACCESS table cut down to in-frame rearrangements. Part of the clones is not present; checked against another copy, under half of the missing clones reflect an unresolved V gene, and the others are unexplained. That table supplies the V and J calls and clone size; D and trimming were determined from the DNA. Within this sample are 220,000 or so clones, with 80% of them counted one time only. The ten top clones hold 5.5% of the sample.

This clone was seen only once. It lacks a known antigen. No clone much larger than this one lies a single base away; base qualities are absent. The cysteine opens and the phenylalanine closes a CDR3 of 14 amino acids. The entry retains the CDR3 DNA only, 42 bases that are in frame from base 1. The germline V gene (reference sequence) supplies CDR1 DFQATT and CDR2 SNEGSKA. Trimming accounts for 3 bases at V and 4 bases at J, while the number of junction bases matched to no gene is 6. Each collaborating institution followed its own protocols to collect whole blood in K2EDTA tubes. For TCRbeta analysis, collaborator samples were shipped as frozen whole blood, as isolated PBMCs, or as DNA extracted from either sample type.

Recombination connected TRBV20-1 to TRBJ1-5; TRBD1 fits 7 bases in the junction. The sequenced sample consisted of peripheral blood. The origin of this receptor is a woman in her sixties or seventies with acute or convalescent COVID-19. CDR3 loop: CSASRQGWNQPQHF. The DNA sequence follows: TGCAGTGCTAGTAGACAGGGCTGGAATCAGCCCCAGCATTTT.